Detailed here is one T cell receptor beta chain. Its antigen remains unknown. The length of the CDR3 is 17 residues. Germline CDR1 reads DFQATT; CDR2 reads SNEGSKA (reference sequence). V was clipped by 0 bases and J by 4 bases; unmatched bases: 10. These data belong to a study of T-cell memory formation after mild COVID-19. As for the study in general: TCR clusters mostly belonged to single donors. Study-level points and caveats: Those CD4+ clones that contracted were mainly in CM and EM (CD8+ ones in EMRA). CD4+ bias marked clones expanding day 15 to 37, unlike balanced contracting clones.

TCR alpha and TCR beta cDNA libraries carrying sample barcodes and UMIs came from 5'RACE with constant-segment primers. In TCRdb, the 5' RACE reads were re-called with MiXCR into one record per CDR3 protein. The table shows around 450,000 distinct CDR3 sequences, with about 19% occurring only once. The rearrangement links TRBV20-1 to TRBJ2-3; 10 bases fit TRBD2. What was sequenced was PBMCs or a T cell subset sorted from them (not recorded which). This TCR derives from an adult woman who had mild COVID-19 (a few samples of this study predate the infection). Cell type and time point are not known. The CDR3 region has the DNA TGCAGTGCTAGAGATCTCCTAGCGGGAGAAACCGCAGATACGCAGTATTTT. Its protein is CSARDLLAGETADTQYF.